This T cell receptor (beta chain) is drawn from a study of CD8+ T cells in alopecia areata. This clone showed up just a few times. RNA extraction was followed by reverse transcription into cDNA, which acted as the sequencing template. TCRdb keeps only in-frame clones here, not all; method: immunoSEQ multiplex PCR. This table has more than 110,000 clones, roughly 52% appearing once. Treatment reported: oral pan-JAK inhibitor, 5-10 mg twice daily. The CDR3 sequence is 18 residues long. V lost 4 bases, J lost 3 bases, and 16 bases stayed unmatched. CDR1 and CDR2 from the germline V gene are SEHNR and FQNEAQ (reference sequence).

Specimen: CD8+ T cells sorted from blood, collected at week 4, from a patient treated with tofacitinib. The gene calls are TRBV7-9 and TRBJ1-1; 8 bases are a match to TRBD1. This sequence was found in a human donor with alopecia areata. The CDR3 DNA reads as TGTGCCAGCAGCTCAGACCCCCCGGGACAGGCGCAGGACACTGAAGCTTTCTTT. Protein: CASSSDPPGQAQDTEAFF.